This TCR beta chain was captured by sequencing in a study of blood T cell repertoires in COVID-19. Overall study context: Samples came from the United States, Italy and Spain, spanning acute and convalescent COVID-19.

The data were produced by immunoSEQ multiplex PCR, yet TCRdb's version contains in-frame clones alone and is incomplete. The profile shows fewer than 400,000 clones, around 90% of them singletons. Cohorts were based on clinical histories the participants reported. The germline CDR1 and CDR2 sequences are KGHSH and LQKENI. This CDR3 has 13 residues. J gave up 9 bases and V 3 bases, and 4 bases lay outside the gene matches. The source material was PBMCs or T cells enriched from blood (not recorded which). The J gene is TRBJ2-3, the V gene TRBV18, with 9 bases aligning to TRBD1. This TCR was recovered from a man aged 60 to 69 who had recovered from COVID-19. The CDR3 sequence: CASSPTGGETQYF. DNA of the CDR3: TGTGCCAGCTCACCCACAGGGGGCGAAACGCAGTATTTT.